The text below deals with one TCR beta chain. TCRdb's table, derived via immunoSEQ multiplex PCR, lists solely in-frame clones and lacks some. The data show about 14,000 clones, 70% to 85% seen once. The sample comes from a study of graft-versus-host responses after intestinal transplantation. Intraepithelial and lamina propria lymphocytes were freed from processed graft tissue. The CDR3 sequence is 13 residues long. Germline loops: CDR1 MNHEY, CDR2 SVGAGI. Germline trimming cut 8 bases from V and 4 bases from J; bases unmatched to any gene: 3. The chain carries TRBV6-5 and TRBJ2-4; 9 bases agree with TRBD2. Material: ileum tissue, obtained approximately 27 days after intestinal transplant. The clonotype was recovered from a human patient who received an intestinal transplant, so some T cells may come from the graft donor. CDR3: CASRGGGKNIQYF. CDR3 in DNA: TGTGCCAGCCGCGGGGGGGGGAAAAACATTCAGTACTTC.